What follows are 19 T cell receptor beta chains derived from one specimen sequenced in a study of a mutant IDH1 vaccine in newly diagnosed glioma (dated by TCRdb to the early 2020s). The method was the immunoSEQ multiplex PCR assay. TCRdb retrieved this table from immuneACCESS and kept in-frame rearrangements only. Not all clones are present; in checked studies, unresolved V genes account for under half, and no reason is known for the remainder. This sample holds about 94,000 clones; roughly nine tenths were observed only once. Approximately 0.8% of the sample goes to the ten largest clones. The time point label, as the study defines it: week 47, end of study. Every vaccine dose consisted of 300 ug of a 20-mer mutant IDH1 peptide in Montanide, administered subcutaneously together with topical imiquimod. The antigens of these receptors remain unknown. The source was PBMCs, collected from a glioma patient whose treatment included an IDH1 peptide vaccine. These receptor sequences come from a woman aged 50 to 65 with glioma.

This chain connects TRBV7-8 to TRBJ2-1; 10 bases are shared with TRBD2. CDR1 is SGHVS and CDR2 is FQNEAQ in the germline V gene. The V and J ends lost 4 bases and 2 bases, in that order; junction bases with no gene match: 2. The CDR3 runs 15 residues. The CDR3 protein is CASSYLAGAYNEQFF. The CDR3 region has the DNA TGTGCCAGCAGCTACCTAGCGGGAGCCTACAATGAGCAGTTCTTC.

This chain links TRBV2 with TRBJ1-1, with a possible D match to TRBD1 (6 bases). The V end lost 7 bases, the J end lost 5 bases, and 14 bases lay between the germline ends. This CDR3 is 13 amino acids long. Germline V gives CDR1 SNHLY, CDR2 FYNNEI. The CDR3 sequence: CASINRVWTEAFF. The DNA for the CDR3 is TGTGCCAGCATTAACAGGGTTTGGACTGAAGCTTTCTTT.

The chain links TRBV19 to TRBJ2-5; 12 bases match TRBD2. This CDR3 is 14 amino acids long. The germline CDR1 and CDR2 sequences are LNHDA and SQIVND (reference sequence). V trimming: 4 bases; J trimming: 5 bases; junction bases outside the gene matches: 2. The CDR3 spells CASSKLAGGETQYF. For the CDR3, the DNA is TGTGCCAGTAGTAAACTAGCGGGAGGCGAGACCCAGTACTTC.

The rearrangement links TRBV6-1 to TRBJ1-5, with D perhaps matching TRBD1 (5 bases). This CDR3 comprises 13 residues. V was shortened by 6 bases and J by 4 bases, with 10 bases between the two germline ends. Germline V gives CDR1 MNHNS, CDR2 SASEGT. The CDR3 spells CASRQGLNQPQHF. CDR3 coding DNA: TGTGCCAGCAGGCAGGGCCTAAATCAGCCCCAGCATTTT.

The chain uses TRBV7-3 and TRBJ2-1; D ambiguous. With 1 base removed from V and 1 base from J, the gap between germline ends came to 8 bases. Per germline, CDR1 SGHTA and CDR2 FQGTGA. This CDR3 contains 15 residues. CDR3 protein: CASSLKSDSYNEQFF. The CDR3 DNA sequence: TGTGCCAGCAGCTTAAAGTCGGATTCCTACAATGAGCAGTTCTTC. Full variable domain (outside the CDR3, taken from reference TRBV7-3 and TRBJ2-1): GAGVSQTPSNKVTEKGKYVELRCDPISGHTALYWYRQSLGQGPEFLIYFQGTGAADDSGLPNDRFFAVRPEGSVSTLKIQRTERGDSAVYLCASSLKSDSYNEQFFGPGTRLTVL.

The chain carries TRBV5-1 and TRBJ2-1; 10 bases align to TRBD2. V lost 3 bases and J lost 4; bases outside the gene matches: 10. Germline V lookup: CDR1 SGHRS, CDR2 YFSETQ. The CDR3 runs 17 residues. CDR3 loop: CASSWRSGRAKYNEQFF. DNA for the CDR3: TGCGCCAGCAGCTGGAGAAGCGGGAGGGCCAAGTACAATGAGCAGTTCTTC.

The V and J genes are TRBV6-6 and TRBJ2-2; the D call may be TRBD1 or TRBD2 (6 bases each). The V end lost 2 bases, the J end lost 5 bases, and 12 bases lay between the germline ends. Germline V gene data show CDR1 as MNHNY and CDR2 as SVGAGI (reference sequence). This CDR3 region has 15 residues. The CDR3 region has the DNA TGTGCCAGCAGTTACAGGGGGGAGCGGACCGGGGAGCTGTTTTTT. Translated: CASSYRGERTGELFF.

The chain uses TRBV7-9 and TRBJ1-4; a weak D match, TRBD1 (5 bases). There are 15 residues in the CDR3. V lost 7 bases, J lost 6 bases, and 18 bases lay in between. Germline CDR1 reads SEHNR; CDR2 reads FQNEAQ (reference sequence). This CDR3 is CASTRVGDVDEKLFF. The CDR3 nucleotides are TGTGCCAGCACCCGTGTGGGGGACGTGGATGAAAAACTGTTTTTT.

As regards this clone: The identical CDR3 is also encoded by other nucleotide sequences in the sample. The V call is TRBV9, the J call TRBJ2-3; D may be TRBD1 (5 bases). Per the germline V gene, CDR1 is SGDLS and CDR2 is YYNGEE. The CDR3 spans 15 residues. Trimming took off 0 bases at V and 1 base at J, with 9 bases between the two ends. The CDR3 loop is CASSVVAGRTDTQYF. CDR3 nucleotides: TGTGCCAGCAGCGTAGTAGCAGGGCGCACAGATACGCAGTATTTT. The whole variable domain, filled in from reference TRBV9 and TRBJ2-3, reads DSGVTQTPKHLITATGQRVTLRCSPRSGDLSVYWYQQSLDQGLQFLIQYYNGEERAKGNILERFSAQQFPDLHSELNLSSLELGDSALYFCASSVVAGRTDTQYFGPGTRLTVL.

This clone was picked up one time. V usage is TRBV5-4 and J usage is TRBJ2-5; TRBD1 aligns across 7 bases. The DNA end is more similar to TRBJ2-7, so the J call may be wrong. The CDR3 spans 15 residues. Germline lookup yields CDR1 SGHNT and CDR2 YYREEE (reference sequence). The CDR3, as DNA: TGTGCCAGCAGTACCGGACAGGTTCCCTACTACGAGCAGTACTTC. Translating it yields CASSTGQVPYYEQYF.

This chain uses TRBV19 with TRBJ2-7; D is perhaps TRBD2 (5 bases). The CDR3 loop spans 13 amino acids. V was shortened by 5 bases and J by 3 bases, with 11 bases between the two germline ends. Germline V gene lookup returns CDR1 LNHDA and CDR2 SQIVND (reference sequence). The CDR3 protein is CASSFEGNYEQYF. As DNA, the CDR3 is TGTGCCAGTAGTTTCGAGGGAAACTACGAGCAGTACTTC.

The J gene is TRBJ2-7, the V gene TRBV5-1; D might be TRBD2 (6 bases). Between the trimmed V and J ends, which lost 4 bases and 5 bases, there was a span of 13 bases. The CDR3 is 13 amino acids. The germline V gene has CDR1 SGHRS and CDR2 YFSETQ. The CDR3 loop reads CASSAGTWDEQYF. Here the CDR3 DNA reads TGCGCCAGCAGCGCCGGGACTTGGGACGAGCAGTACTTC.

This rearrangement joins TRBV19 to TRBJ2-7; perhaps TRBD1 as D (5 bases). The CDR3 has 13 amino acids. CDR1 LNHDA and CDR2 SQIVND come from the germline V gene (reference sequence). Trimming pared 6 bases from V and 0 bases from J, leaving 9 bases between. CDR3 residues: CASRKTASYEQYF. The CDR3 coding sequence is TGTGCCAGTAGGAAGACAGCCTCCTACGAGCAGTACTTC.

This clone was seen just once. V usage is TRBV7-9 and J usage is TRBJ2-7; TRBD1 agrees at 9 bases. This CDR3 has 15 amino acids. The germline V gene has CDR1 SEHNR and CDR2 FQNEAQ (reference sequence). V shed 5 bases, J shed 4 bases, and the junction held 9 bases outside the gene matches. In DNA form, the CDR3 reads TGTGCCAGCAGCGCCCTGGACAGGGGTCTTTACGAGCAGTACTTC. Translated, it gives CASSALDRGLYEQYF.

The chain uses TRBV5-1 and TRBJ1-1; D possibly corresponds to TRBD1 (6 bases). Germline values: CDR1 SGHRS, CDR2 YFSETQ. V was trimmed by 4 bases and J by 0 bases, leaving 10 bases between them. The CDR3 is made up of 14 amino acids. The DNA for the CDR3 is TGCGCCAGCAGCGCGGGACACGTGAACACTGAAGCTTTCTTT. This encodes CASSAGHVNTEAFF.

This clone was counted between two and nine times. The rearrangement joins TRBV27 to TRBJ1-2, with D tentatively TRBD1 (5 bases). The germline gives CDR1 MNHEY, CDR2 SMNVEV (reference sequence). CDR3 length equals 16 residues. Trimming pared 7 bases from V and 3 bases from J, leaving 21 bases between. CDR3 protein: CASTQTGRARYYGYTF. CDR3 DNA: TGTGCCAGCACTCAAACGGGCAGGGCGAGGTACTATGGCTACACCTTC.

The V and J genes are TRBV29-1 and TRBJ1-2, with TRBD1 matching over 8 bases. The length of the CDR3 is 11 residues. V was pared by 8 bases and J by 8 bases, with 7 bases of the junction left unmatched. Per germline, CDR1 SQVTM and CDR2 ANQGSEA. The CDR3 protein is CSLGQGGGYTF. In DNA, the CDR3 is TGCAGCCTCGGACAGGGCGGAGGCTACACCTTC.

The chain has TRBV11-3 and TRBJ2-1, with D perhaps being TRBD1 or TRBD2 (5 bases each). The V end was cut by 5 bases, the J end by 0 bases, with 11 bases between. Per the germline V gene, CDR1 is SGHNT and CDR2 is YENEEA. The CDR3 covers 15 residues. As DNA, the CDR3 is TGTGCCAGCAGCCCGCCAGGGAGCTCCTACAATGAGCAGTTCTTC. It specifies CASSPPGSSYNEQFF.

This chain uses TRBV11-2 with TRBJ1-1; a possible D gene is TRBD1 (5 bases). CDR1 and CDR2 from the germline V gene are SGHAT and FQNNGV. Trimming removed 1 base at V and 11 bases at J, with 8 bases between. CDR3 length: 11 residues. The chain's CDR3 is CASSLGQIAFF. Written as DNA, the CDR3 is TGTGCCAGCAGCTTAGGACAGATCGCTTTCTTT.